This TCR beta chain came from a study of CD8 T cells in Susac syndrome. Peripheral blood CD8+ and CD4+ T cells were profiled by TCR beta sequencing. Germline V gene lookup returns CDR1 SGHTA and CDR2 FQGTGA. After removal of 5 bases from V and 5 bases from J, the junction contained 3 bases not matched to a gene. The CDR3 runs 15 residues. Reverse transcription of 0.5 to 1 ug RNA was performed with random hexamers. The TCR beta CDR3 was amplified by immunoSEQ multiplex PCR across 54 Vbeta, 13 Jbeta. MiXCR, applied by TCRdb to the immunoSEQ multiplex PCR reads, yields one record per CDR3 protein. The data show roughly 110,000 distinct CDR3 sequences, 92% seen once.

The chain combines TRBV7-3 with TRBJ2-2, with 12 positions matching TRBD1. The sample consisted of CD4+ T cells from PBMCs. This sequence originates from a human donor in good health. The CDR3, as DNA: TGTGCCAGCAGCCGGGACAGGGGGCGAACCGGGGAGCTGTTTTTT. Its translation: CASSRDRGRTGELFF.